The clone carrying this TCR beta chain was detected ten times or more. Its antigen is still unknown. Previously described methods and listed TCR primers were used for bulk TCR libraries. TCRdb reprocessed the PCR reads with MiXCR, giving one entry per CDR3 protein. The table lists tens of thousands of distinct CDR3 sequences, less than 20% of them singletons, with roughly 1.5% in the top ten. The germline CDR1 and CDR2 sequences are SGDLS and YYNGEE. The CDR3 has 15 residues. V was shortened by 0 bases and J by 4 bases, with 13 bases between the two germline ends. These data are taken from a study of molecular identifiers for immune sequencing clone quantification. General study points: With a barcode shared among identical TCR molecules, highly expanded clone sizes could be underestimated. Clones of above 20 RNA copies carried over 99% of effector molecules; in naive cells they carried under 1%.

CD8+CD4-CCR7+CD45RA+ sorting gave the naive CD8 T cells. This receptor was identified in a human donor in good health. Some libraries in this study had Jurkat cell RNA spiked in. Sequenced material: naive CD8+ T cells from blood, with Jurkat cell RNA spiked in. Stated subset: FACS-sorted CD8+CD4-CCR7+CD45RA+ naive T cells. The rearrangement links TRBV9 to TRBJ1-2; D unclear. The CDR3 sequence: CASSVGVRLGYGYTF. The CDR3 DNA reads as TGTGCCAGCAGCGTAGGTGTGAGGTTGGGCTATGGCTACACCTTC.